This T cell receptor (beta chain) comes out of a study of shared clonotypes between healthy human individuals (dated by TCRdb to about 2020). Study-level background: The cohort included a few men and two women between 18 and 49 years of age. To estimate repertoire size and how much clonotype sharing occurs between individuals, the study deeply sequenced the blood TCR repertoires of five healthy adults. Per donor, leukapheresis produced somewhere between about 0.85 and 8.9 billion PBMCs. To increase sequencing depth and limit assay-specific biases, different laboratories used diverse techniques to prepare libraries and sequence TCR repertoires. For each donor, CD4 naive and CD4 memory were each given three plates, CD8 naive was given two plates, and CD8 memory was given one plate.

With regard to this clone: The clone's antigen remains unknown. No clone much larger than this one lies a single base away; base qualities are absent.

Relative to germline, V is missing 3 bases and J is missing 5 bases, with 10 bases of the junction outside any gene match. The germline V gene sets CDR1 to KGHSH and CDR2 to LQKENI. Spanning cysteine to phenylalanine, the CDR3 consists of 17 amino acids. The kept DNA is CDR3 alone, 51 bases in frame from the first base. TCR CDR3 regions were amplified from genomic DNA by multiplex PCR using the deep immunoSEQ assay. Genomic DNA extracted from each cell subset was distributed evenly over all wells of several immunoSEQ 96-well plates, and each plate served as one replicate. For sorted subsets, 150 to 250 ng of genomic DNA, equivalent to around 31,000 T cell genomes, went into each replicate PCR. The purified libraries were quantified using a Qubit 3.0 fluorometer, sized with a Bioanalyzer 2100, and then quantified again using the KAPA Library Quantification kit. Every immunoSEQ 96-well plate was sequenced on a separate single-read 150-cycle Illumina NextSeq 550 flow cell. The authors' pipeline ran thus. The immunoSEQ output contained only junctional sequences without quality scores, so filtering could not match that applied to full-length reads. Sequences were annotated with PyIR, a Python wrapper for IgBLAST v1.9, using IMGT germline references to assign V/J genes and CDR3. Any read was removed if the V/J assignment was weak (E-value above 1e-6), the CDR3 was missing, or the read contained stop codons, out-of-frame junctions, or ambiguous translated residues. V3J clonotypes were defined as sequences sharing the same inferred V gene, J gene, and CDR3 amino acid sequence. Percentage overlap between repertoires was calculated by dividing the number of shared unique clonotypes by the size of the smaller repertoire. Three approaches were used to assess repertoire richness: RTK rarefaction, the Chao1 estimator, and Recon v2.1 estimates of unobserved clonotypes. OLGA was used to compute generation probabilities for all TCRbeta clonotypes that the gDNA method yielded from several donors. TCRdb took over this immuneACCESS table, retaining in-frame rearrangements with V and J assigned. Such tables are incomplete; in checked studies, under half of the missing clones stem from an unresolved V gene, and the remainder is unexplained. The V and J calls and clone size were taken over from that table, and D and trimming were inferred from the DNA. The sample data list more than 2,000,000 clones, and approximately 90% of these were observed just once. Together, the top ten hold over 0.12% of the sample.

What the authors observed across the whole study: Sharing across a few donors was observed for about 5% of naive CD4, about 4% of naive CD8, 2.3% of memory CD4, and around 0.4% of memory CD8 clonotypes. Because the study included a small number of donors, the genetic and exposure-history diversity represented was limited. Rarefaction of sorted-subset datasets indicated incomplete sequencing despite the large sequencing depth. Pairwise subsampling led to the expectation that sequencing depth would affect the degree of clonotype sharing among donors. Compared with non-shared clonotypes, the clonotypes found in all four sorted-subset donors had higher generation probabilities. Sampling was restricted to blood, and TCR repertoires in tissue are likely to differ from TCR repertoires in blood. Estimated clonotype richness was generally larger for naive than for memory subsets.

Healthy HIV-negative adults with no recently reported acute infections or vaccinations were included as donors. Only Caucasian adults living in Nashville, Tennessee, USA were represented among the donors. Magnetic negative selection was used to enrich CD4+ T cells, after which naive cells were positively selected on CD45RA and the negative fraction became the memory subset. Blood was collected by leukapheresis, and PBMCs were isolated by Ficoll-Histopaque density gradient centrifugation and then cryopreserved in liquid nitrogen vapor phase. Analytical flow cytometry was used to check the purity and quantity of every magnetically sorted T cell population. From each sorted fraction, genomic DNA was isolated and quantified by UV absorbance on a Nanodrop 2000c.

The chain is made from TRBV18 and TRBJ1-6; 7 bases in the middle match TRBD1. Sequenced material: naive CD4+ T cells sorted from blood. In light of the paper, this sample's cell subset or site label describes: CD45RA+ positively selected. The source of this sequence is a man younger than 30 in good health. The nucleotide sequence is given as TGTGCCAGCTCACCGCCGACAGGGCTTCAGGATAATTCACCCCTCCACTTT. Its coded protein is CASSPPTGLQDNSPLHF.